This TCR beta chain is drawn from a study of Graves' ophthalmopathy and Graves' hyperthyroidism. Study observations and caveats: Prediction of ophthalmopathy progression reached around 71% sensitivity and around 75% specificity. Distinction of ophthalmopathy from stable hyperthyroidism by a 13-signature model reached approximately 90% sensitivity and 75% to 84% specificity.

Researchers took RNA transcripts and amplified TCR beta CDR3 regions from them. The first round was an RT-PCR with HTBI primers, and the second round was a multiplex PCR. One entry per CDR3 protein results from TCRdb running MiXCR on the multiplex PCR reads. The table lists 600,000 to 700,000 distinct CDR3 sequences, 35% to 45% of them singletons. Symptoms, serum thyroxine and TRAb, thyroid ultrasound, and orbital computed tomography formed the diagnostic basis. On this clonotype: Its antigen is still unknown.

V was clipped by 8 bases and J by 8 bases, with 25 bases between them. CDR1 and CDR2 from the germline V gene are SNHLY and FYNNEI. The CDR3 length is 16 residues. The sample consisted of peripheral blood. This sequence joins TRBV2 and TRBJ1-3, with a weak D call TRBD1 (5 bases). The receptor comes from an adult man with Graves' ophthalmopathy. In DNA form, the CDR3 reads TGTGCCAGCGTCCCGGACGGGCCTGTTTGGGGCTACACCATATATTTT. Its protein is CASVPDGPVWGYTIYF.